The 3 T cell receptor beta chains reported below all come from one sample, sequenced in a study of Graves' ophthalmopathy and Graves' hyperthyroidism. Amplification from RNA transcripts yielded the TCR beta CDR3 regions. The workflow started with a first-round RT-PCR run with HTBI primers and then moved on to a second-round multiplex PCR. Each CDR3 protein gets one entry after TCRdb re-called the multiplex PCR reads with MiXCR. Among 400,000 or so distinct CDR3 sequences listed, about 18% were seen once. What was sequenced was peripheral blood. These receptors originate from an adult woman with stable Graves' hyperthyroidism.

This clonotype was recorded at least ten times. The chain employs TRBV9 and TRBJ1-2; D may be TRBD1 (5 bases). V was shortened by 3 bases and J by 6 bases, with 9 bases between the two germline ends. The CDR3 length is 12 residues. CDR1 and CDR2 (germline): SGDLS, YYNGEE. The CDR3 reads CASSAPGDGYTF. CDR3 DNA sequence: TGTGCCAGCAGCGCTCCGGGGGATGGCTACACCTTC. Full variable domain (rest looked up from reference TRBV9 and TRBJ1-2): DSGVTQTPKHLITATGQRVTLRCSPRSGDLSVYWYQQSLDQGLQFLIQYYNGEERAKGNILERFSAQQFPDLHSELNLSSLELGDSALYFCASSAPGDGYTFGSGTRLTVV.

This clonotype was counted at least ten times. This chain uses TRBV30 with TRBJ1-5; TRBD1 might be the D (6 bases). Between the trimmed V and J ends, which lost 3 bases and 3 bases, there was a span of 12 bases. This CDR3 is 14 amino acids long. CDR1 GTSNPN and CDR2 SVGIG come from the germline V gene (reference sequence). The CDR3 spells CAWRVQGSNQPQHF. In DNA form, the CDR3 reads TGTGCCTGGAGGGTACAGGGCTCCAATCAGCCCCAGCATTTT.

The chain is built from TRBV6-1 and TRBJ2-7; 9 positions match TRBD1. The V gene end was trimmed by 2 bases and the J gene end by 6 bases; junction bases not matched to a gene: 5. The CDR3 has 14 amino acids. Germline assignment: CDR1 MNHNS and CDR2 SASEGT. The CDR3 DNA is TGTGCCAGCAGTGAATGGGGACAGGGCTCCGAGCAGTACTTC. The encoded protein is CASSEWGQGSEQYF.